This T cell receptor beta chain was retrieved from a study of OX40 agonist ivuxolimab in advanced cancers. For the study at large: While on treatment, patients had intravenous ivuxolimab at 0.01 to 10 mg/kg every 2 weeks. A mean age of roughly 62 years, range about 20 to 85, was recorded, and approximately 79% were male. General study points: With doses of 0.1 to 3.0 mg/kg, CD4+ and CD8+ blood T cells had undergone clonal expansion by week 6.

This clone was observed a handful of times. The antigen remains unidentified. Patients who had autoimmune disease history or got systemic immunosuppression were left out. The CDR3 loop spans 15 amino acids. The germline gives CDR1 LNHDA, CDR2 SQIVND (reference sequence). The germline V and J ends were trimmed by 1 base and 0 bases, with 7 bases remaining between them. Assay used: immunoSEQ multiplex PCR; TCRdb lists only in-frame clones, some missing. This sample yields around 70,000 clones, of which about four fifths are seen a single time; 2% to 3% belongs to the top ten. This TCR was recovered from an adult with an advanced solid tumor such as melanoma, head and neck, liver or kidney cancer. The rearrangement uses TRBV19 and TRBJ1-5; D is uncertain. The specimen comprised CD4+ or CD8+ T cells sorted from blood, sampled in a trial of the OX40 agonist ivuxolimab. The CDR3 protein is CASSIGINSNQPQHF. For the CDR3, the DNA is TGTGCCAGTAGTATAGGCATCAATAGCAATCAGCCCCAGCATTTT.